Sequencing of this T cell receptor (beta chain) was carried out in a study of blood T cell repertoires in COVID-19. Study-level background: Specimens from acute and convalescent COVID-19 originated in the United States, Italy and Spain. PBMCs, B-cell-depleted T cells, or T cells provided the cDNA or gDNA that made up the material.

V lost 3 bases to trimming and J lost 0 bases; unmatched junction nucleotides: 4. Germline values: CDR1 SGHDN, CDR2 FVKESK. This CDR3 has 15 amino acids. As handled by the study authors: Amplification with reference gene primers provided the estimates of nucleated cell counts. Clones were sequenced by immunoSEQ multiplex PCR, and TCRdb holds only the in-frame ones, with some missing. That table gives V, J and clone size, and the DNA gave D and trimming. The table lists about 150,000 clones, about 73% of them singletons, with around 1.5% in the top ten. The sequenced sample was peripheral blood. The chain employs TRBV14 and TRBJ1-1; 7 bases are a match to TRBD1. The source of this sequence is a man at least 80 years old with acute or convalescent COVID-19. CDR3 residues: CASSQNRGVNTEAFF. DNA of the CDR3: TGTGCCAGCAGCCAGAACAGGGGCGTGAACACTGAAGCTTTCTTT.